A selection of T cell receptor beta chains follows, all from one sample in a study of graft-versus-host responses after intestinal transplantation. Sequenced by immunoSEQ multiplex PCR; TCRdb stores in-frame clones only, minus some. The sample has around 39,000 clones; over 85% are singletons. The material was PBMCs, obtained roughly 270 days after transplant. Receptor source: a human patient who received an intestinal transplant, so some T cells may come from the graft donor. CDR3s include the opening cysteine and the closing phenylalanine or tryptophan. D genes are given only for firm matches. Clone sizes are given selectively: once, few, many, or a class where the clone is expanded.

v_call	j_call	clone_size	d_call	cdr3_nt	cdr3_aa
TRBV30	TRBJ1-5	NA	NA	TGTGCCTGGAGTGTCAGGGGAAATCAGCCCCAGCATTTT	CAWSVRGNQPQHF
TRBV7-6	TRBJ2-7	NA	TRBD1	TGTGCCAGCAGCTTAGCTAGGACAGGGGGTAGCAGCGAGCAGTACTTC	CASSLARTGGSSEQYF
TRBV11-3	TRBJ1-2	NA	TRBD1	TGTGCCAGCAGCTACCCGTCCTGGACAGGAAAGAGCGATGGCTACACCTTC	CASSYPSWTGKSDGYTF
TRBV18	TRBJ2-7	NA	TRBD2	TGTGCCAGCTCACAGGGACTACTAGCGGGGGGTTCCGAGCAGTACTTC	CASSQGLLAGGSEQYF
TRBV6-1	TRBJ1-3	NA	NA	TGTGCCAGCAGTACAGGGTACTCTGGAAACACCATATATTTT	CASSTGYSGNTIYF
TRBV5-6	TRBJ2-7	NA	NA	TGTGCCAGCAGCCAGGTAGGCCTCTCCTACGAGCAGTACTTC	CASSQVGLSYEQYF
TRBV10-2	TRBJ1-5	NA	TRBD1	TGCGCCAGCAGTGAGTTATCCCGGGACAGATATCATAGCAATCAGCCCCAGCATTTT	CASSELSRDRYHSNQPQHF
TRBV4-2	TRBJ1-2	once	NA	TGTGCCAGCAGCCAACGCCCAGCGACGGACTATGGCTACACCTTC	CASSQRPATDYGYTF
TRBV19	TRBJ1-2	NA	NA	TGTGCCAGTAGGACAGATCTATATGGCTACACCTTC	CASRTDLYGYTF
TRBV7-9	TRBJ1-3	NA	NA	TGTGCCAGCAGCTTGGTGGGAATGGGAAACACCATATATTTT	CASSLVGMGNTIYF
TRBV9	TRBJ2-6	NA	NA	TGTGCCAGCAGCGCTGGGGGGCTCTCTGGGGCCAACGTCCTGACTTTC	CASSAGGLSGANVLTF